The rows below give T cell receptor beta chains drawn from one sample of a study of blood T cell repertoires in COVID-19. Produced via immunoSEQ multiplex PCR; TCRdb's table is partial and in-frame only. The sample has fewer than 150,000 clones, 83% seen once; the top ten hold 15% to 20%. Material for sequencing was PBMCs or T cells enriched from blood (not recorded which). Every receptor here comes from a man aged 25 to 40 who had recovered from COVID-19. The CDR3 runs from the conserved cysteine through the conserved F or W. D genes are given only for firm matches. Some rows have no size entry. The others give once, few or many, or a class for an expanded clone.

j_call d_call v_call clone_size cdr3_aa cdr3_nt
TRBJ1-5 NA TRBV29-1 NA CSVGKDTHQPQHF TGCAGCGTTGGAAAGGACACTCATCAGCCCCAGCATTTT
TRBJ1-2 NA TRBV29-1 NA CSVEIIDRSVGYTF TGCAGCGTAGAAATTATCGACAGGTCCGTCGGCTACACCTTC
TRBJ1-4 NA TRBV15 NA CATSRGSVEKLFF TGTGCCACCAGCAGAGGTAGCGTTGAAAAACTGTTTTTT
TRBJ1-2 NA TRBV3-1/TRBV3-2 once CASSQDSGNYGYTF TGTGCCAGCAGCCAAGACTCGGGGAACTATGGCTACACCTTC
TRBJ2-7 TRBD2 TRBV3-1/TRBV3-2 NA CASSQDLGLAGAGGYEQYF TGTGCCAGCAGCCAAGACTTGGGACTAGCGGGAGCGGGTGGATACGAGCAGTACTTC
TRBJ1-5 NA TRBV2 few CASSEVTGHQPQHF TGTGCCAGCAGTGAAGTGACAGGTCACCAGCCCCAGCATTTT
TRBJ1-5 TRBD1 TRBV19 many CASSPVGGGGQPQHF TGTGCCAGTAGTCCTGTAGGAGGGGGCGGTCAGCCCCAGCATTTT
TRBJ2-2 NA TRBV7-9 NA CASSEATGELFF TGTGCCAGCAGCGAAGCGACCGGGGAGCTGTTTTTT
TRBJ1-1 TRBD1 TRBV19 NA CASKPHDRGGTEAFF TGTGCCAGTAAGCCCCACGACAGGGGTGGGACTGAAGCTTTCTTT
TRBJ2-7 NA TRBV27 NA CASSLLGGPYEQYF TGTGCCAGCAGTTTATTGGGGGGTCCCTACGAGCAGTACTTC
TRBJ1-5 NA TRBV2 few CASTYGGVSNQPQHF TGTGCCAGCACTTATGGAGGGGTGAGCAATCAGCCCCAGCATTTT
TRBJ2-1 TRBD2 TRBV2 NA CASIFELAGSPPYNEQFF TGTGCCAGCATATTCGAGCTAGCGGGCTCCCCTCCATACAATGAGCAGTTCTTC
TRBJ2-5 TRBD1 TRBV7-9 NA CASSLGDRGQTQYF TGTGCCAGCAGCTTAGGGGACAGGGGGCAGACCCAGTACTTC
TRBJ1-2 TRBD1 TRBV29-1 NA CSVESQQGARNYGYTF TGCAGCGTGGAATCTCAACAGGGGGCGCGCAACTATGGCTACACCTTC
TRBJ1-2 TRBD1 TRBV29-1 NA CSVERGTGYGYTF TGCAGCGTTGAACGGGGGACAGGGTATGGCTACACCTTC
TRBJ2-1 NA TRBV7-2 NA CASSSSRIAYNEQFF TGTGCCAGCAGCAGTAGCCGTATCGCCTACAATGAGCAGTTCTTC
TRBJ1-5 NA TRBV6-1 NA CASSEGGGWIQPQHF TGTGCCAGCAGTGAAGGGGGGGGCTGGATTCAGCCCCAGCATTTT
TRBJ2-3 NA TRBV2 NA CAMDKNTDTQYF TGTGCCATGGACAAGAACACAGATACGCAGTATTTT
TRBJ2-1 NA TRBV2 NA CAYSASSYNEQFF TGTGCCTATAGCGCAAGCTCCTACAATGAGCAGTTCTTC
TRBJ1-1 NA TRBV12-3/TRBV12-4 NA CASSFGGTEAFF TGTGCCAGCAGTTTCGGTGGCACTGAAGCTTTCTTT
TRBJ1-4 NA TRBV3-1/TRBV3-2 once CASSQGSTNEKLFF TGTGCCAGCAGCCAGGGCTCTACTAATGAAAAACTGTTTTTT
TRBJ2-1 NA TRBV19 NA CASSIEPGSLYNEQFF TGTGCCAGTAGTATAGAACCGGGGTCCCTCTACAATGAGCAGTTCTTC
TRBJ2-3 TRBD2 TRBV5-5 NA CASSSTPGLAGTDTQYF TGTGCCAGCAGCTCAACCCCGGGACTAGCGGGCACAGATACGCAGTATTTT
TRBJ1-4 NA TRBV19 once CASSPRTATNEKLFF TGTGCCAGTAGTCCCCGGACAGCAACTAATGAAAAACTGTTTTTT
TRBJ1-6 TRBD1 TRBV2 NA CASSEETGWDSPLHF TGTGCCAGCAGTGAGGAGACAGGGTGGGATTCACCCCTCCACTTT
TRBJ2-3 TRBD1 TRBV6-5 NA CASSSTGADTQYF TGTGCCAGCAGTTCCACAGGGGCCGATACGCAGTATTTT
TRBJ2-2 NA TRBV5-1 NA CASSPTGINTGELFF TGCGCCAGCAGCCCTACCGGGATTAACACCGGGGAGCTGTTTTTT
TRBJ1-2 NA TRBV11-2 NA CASSPLGATVNYGYTF TGTGCCAGCAGCCCGCTAGGGGCGACAGTCAACTATGGCTACACCTTC
TRBJ1-4 TRBD1 TRBV3-1/TRBV3-2 NA CASSSTYRGRGEKLFF TGTGCCAGCAGCTCCACTTACAGGGGGCGAGGCGAAAAACTGTTTTTT
TRBJ2-2 TRBD1 TRBV5-1 NA CASGPGQKNTGELFF TGCGCCAGCGGACCGGGACAGAAGAACACCGGGGAGCTGTTTTTT
TRBJ2-3 TRBD2 TRBV7-3 NA CASSLGTSGVDTQYF TGTGCCAGCAGCTTAGGGACTAGCGGTGTAGATACGCAGTATTTT
TRBJ2-3 TRBD2 TRBV12-5 NA CASGLLRPSGGADTQYF TGTGCTAGTGGTTTGCTCCGTCCTAGCGGGGGGGCAGATACGCAGTATTTT
TRBJ1-1 NA TRBV5-5 NA CASSFQGDTEAFF TGTGCCAGCAGCTTTCAGGGTGACACTGAAGCTTTCTTT
TRBJ2-1 NA TRBV19 NA CASSTAASYNEQFF TGTGCCAGTAGCACCGCGGCATCCTACAATGAGCAGTTCTTC
TRBJ1-2 NA TRBV3-1/TRBV3-2 few CASSQVRAGPWSYGYTF TGTGCCAGCAGCCAAGTTCGGGCGGGCCCATGGAGCTATGGCTACACCTTC
TRBJ2-1 NA TRBV30 NA CAWDYRKNEQFF TGTGCCTGGGACTACCGGAAGAATGAGCAGTTCTTC
TRBJ1-1 TRBD1 TRBV2 once CASSDRAEAFF TGTGCCAGCTCGGACAGGGCTGAAGCTTTCTTT
TRBJ1-1 NA TRBV2 NA CASSGHPQGTEAFF TGTGCCAGCAGTGGCCATCCCCAGGGCACTGAAGCTTTCTTT
TRBJ2-3 NA TRBV12-3/TRBV12-4 once CASGGKGTDTQYF TGTGCCAGCGGAGGGAAAGGAACAGATACGCAGTATTTT
TRBJ1-1 NA TRBV5-4 NA CASSPSDGDEAFF TGTGCCAGCAGCCCATCTGACGGAGATGAAGCTTTCTTT
TRBJ1-6 NA TRBV19 few CASSITGPGSPLHF TGTGCCAGTAGTATAACGGGCCCGGGATCACCCCTCCACTTT
TRBJ2-5 NA TRBV14 NA CASSQVDTQETQYF TGTGCCAGCAGCCAAGTAGACACCCAAGAGACCCAGTACTTC
TRBJ2-1 TRBD2 TRBV19 once CASSQPSGWLDEQFF TGTGCCAGTAGTCAACCTAGCGGGTGGCTCGATGAGCAGTTCTTC
TRBJ2-3 TRBD2 TRBV11-3 NA CASSLGLAEVTDTQYF TGTGCCAGCAGCTTAGGCCTAGCGGAGGTCACAGATACGCAGTATTTT
TRBJ1-2 TRBD1 TRBV6-4 NA CASSDGTGDGYTF TGTGCCAGCAGTGACGGGACAGGGGACGGCTACACCTTC
TRBJ1-5 NA TRBV30 NA CAFDTGEGQPQHF TGTGCCTTTGACACAGGCGAAGGTCAGCCCCAGCATTTT
TRBJ1-6 NA TRBV19 NA CASSSREYNSPLHF TGTGCCAGTAGTTCCAGGGAATATAATTCACCCCTCCACTTT
TRBJ1-3 NA TRBV7-9 NA CASSLDLRDRNTIYF TGTGCCAGCAGCTTAGACCTCCGGGACAGAAACACCATATATTTT
TRBJ1-5 NA TRBV7-9 NA CASSLAGAEPQHF TGTGCCAGCAGCTTAGCAGGGGCAGAGCCCCAGCATTTT
TRBJ2-7 TRBD1 TRBV2 NA CASRTGGLEQYF TGTGCCAGCAGGACAGGGGGCCTCGAGCAGTACTTC
TRBJ1-1 NA TRBV11-2 NA CASSLGRTEAFF TGTGCCAGCAGCTTGGGGAGAACTGAAGCTTTCTTT
TRBJ2-7 TRBD2 TRBV6-4 NA CASSEDIGRGLKYF TGTGCCAGCAGTGAGGACATTGGGAGGGGTTTGAAGTACTTC
TRBJ1-5 NA TRBV7-9 NA CASSLGTGNSNQPQHF TGTGCCAGCAGCTTAGGCACGGGGAATAGCAATCAGCCCCAGCATTTT
TRBJ1-5 NA TRBV6-6 NA CASSQMTPYQPQHF TGTGCCAGCAGTCAAATGACACCTTATCAGCCCCAGCATTTT
TRBJ2-3 TRBD1 TRBV29-1 NA CSVHYRQGGTDTQYF TGCAGCGTTCACTACCGACAGGGGGGCACAGATACGCAGTATTTT
TRBJ1-4 TRBD1 TRBV5-1 NA CASSSKDRDGNEKLFF TGCGCCAGCAGCTCGAAGGACAGGGACGGAAATGAAAAACTGTTTTTT
TRBJ2-2 TRBD2 TRBV30 NA CAWERERFSGELFF TGTGCCTGGGAGCGGGAGAGGTTTTCCGGGGAGCTGTTTTTT
TRBJ1-1 NA TRBV7-7 few CASSLRWGENTEAFF TGTGCTAGCAGCTTAAGGTGGGGGGAGAACACTGAAGCTTTCTTT
TRBJ2-3 TRBD2 TRBV10-3 NA CAIRENPAGAGGADTQYF TGTGCCATCAGGGAGAATCCGGCGGGAGCGGGAGGGGCAGATACGCAGTATTTT
TRBJ2-5 TRBD2 TRBV19 NA CASSTRGSGQETQYF TGTGCCAGTAGTACCCGAGGTAGCGGGCAAGAGACCCAGTACTTC